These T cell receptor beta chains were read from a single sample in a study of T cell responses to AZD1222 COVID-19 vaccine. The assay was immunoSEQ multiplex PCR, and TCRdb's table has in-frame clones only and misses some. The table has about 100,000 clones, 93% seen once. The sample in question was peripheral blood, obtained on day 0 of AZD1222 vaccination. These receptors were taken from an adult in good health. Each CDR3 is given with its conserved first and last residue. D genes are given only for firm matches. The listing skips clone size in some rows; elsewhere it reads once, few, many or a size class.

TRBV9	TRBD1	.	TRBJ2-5	TGTGCCAGCAGCGCGACCGGACAGGGGGCGTTGGAGACCCAGTACTTC	CASSATGQGALETQYF
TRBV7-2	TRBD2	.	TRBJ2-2	TGTGCCAGCACCCCTTTCCTAGCGGGTGGCGGGGAGCTGTTTTTT	CASTPFLAGGGELFF
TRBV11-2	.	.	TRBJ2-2	TGTGCCAGCAGCTTAGGGCTAGCCAGCGGGGAGCTGTTTTTT	CASSLGLASGELFF
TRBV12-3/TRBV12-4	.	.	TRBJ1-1	TGTGCCACCGAGGGTACTGAAGCTTTCTTT	CATEGTEAFF
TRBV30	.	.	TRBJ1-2	TGTGCCTGGAGTGTGGCCGCCAGCATTAACTATGGCTACACCTTC	CAWSVAASINYGYTF
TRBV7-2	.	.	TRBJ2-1	TGTGCCAGCAGCACTCAGTATGGGGAGCAGTTCTTC	CASSTQYGEQFF
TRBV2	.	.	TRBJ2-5	TGTGCCAGCACCCGAGGGGACGGGGAGACCCAGTACTTC	CASTRGDGETQYF
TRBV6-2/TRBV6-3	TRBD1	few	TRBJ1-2	TGTGCCAGCAGTTACGGGGATGGGGGACAGCTCTATGGCTACACCTTC	CASSYGDGGQLYGYTF
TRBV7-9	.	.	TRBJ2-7	TGTGCCAGCAGCTTATCCATGGGGTCCCACGAGCAGTACTTC	CASSLSMGSHEQYF
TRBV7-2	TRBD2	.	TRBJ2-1	TGTGCCAGCAGCTCCCCCTCCTCGAGGGGCGGGAGATACAATGAGCAGTTCTTC	CASSSPSSRGGRYNEQFF
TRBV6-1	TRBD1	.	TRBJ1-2	TGTGCCAGCAGTGAAGCTATGGGACAGGTCTATGGCTACACCTTC	CASSEAMGQVYGYTF
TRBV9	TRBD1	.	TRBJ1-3	TGTGCCAGCAGCTCTCGTGGGACAGGGCTTGTAAACACCATATATTTT	CASSSRGTGLVNTIYF
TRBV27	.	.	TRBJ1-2	TGTGCCAGCAGTCCCCCAGGGGATCGTGCCGATGGGGGCTACACCTTC	CASSPPGDRADGGYTF
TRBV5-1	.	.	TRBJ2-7	TGCGCCAGCAGCTTGGGGACATCTCGGAGCTCCTACGAGCAGTACTTC	CASSLGTSRSSYEQYF
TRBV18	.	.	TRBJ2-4	TGTGCCAGCTCACCATTGGGGTTCGGGGGTCGAGGTGGAAACATTCAGTACTTC	CASSPLGFGGRGGNIQYF
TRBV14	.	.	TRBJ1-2	TGTGCCAGCAGCTACACAGGGAACTATGGCTACACCTTC	CASSYTGNYGYTF
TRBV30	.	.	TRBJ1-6	TGTGCCTGGAGTGTAGACAGCGACTCACCCCTCCACTTT	CAWSVDSDSPLHF
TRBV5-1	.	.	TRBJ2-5	TGCGCCAGCAGCCCTGACAACCAAGAGACCCAGTACTTC	CASSPDNQETQYF
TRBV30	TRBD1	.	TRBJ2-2	TGTGCCTGGAGGATACAGGGGGCAACGAACACCGGGGAGCTGTTTTTT	CAWRIQGATNTGELFF
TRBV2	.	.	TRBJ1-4	TGTGCCAGCAGTCCCCTGGGGTGGGCTAATGAAAAACTGTTTTTT	CASSPLGWANEKLFF